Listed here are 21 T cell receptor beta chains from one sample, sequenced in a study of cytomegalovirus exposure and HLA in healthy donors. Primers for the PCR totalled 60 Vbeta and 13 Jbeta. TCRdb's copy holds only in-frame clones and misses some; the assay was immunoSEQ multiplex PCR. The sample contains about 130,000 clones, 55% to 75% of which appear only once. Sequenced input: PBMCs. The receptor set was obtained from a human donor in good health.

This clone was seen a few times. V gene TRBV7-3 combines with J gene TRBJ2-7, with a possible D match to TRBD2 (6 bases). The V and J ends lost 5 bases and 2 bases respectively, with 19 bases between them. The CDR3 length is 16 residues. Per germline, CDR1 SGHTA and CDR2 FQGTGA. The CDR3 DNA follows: TGTGCCAGCAGCCCTGCCCCGACCTGGGAGGCCTACGAGCAGTACTTC. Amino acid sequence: CASSPAPTWEAYEQYF.

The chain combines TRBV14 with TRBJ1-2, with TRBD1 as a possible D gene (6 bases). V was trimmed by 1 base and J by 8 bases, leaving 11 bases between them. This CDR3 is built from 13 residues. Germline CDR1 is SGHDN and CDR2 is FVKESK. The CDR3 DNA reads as TGTGCCAGCAGCCAAGGGAAAACAGGGGGCTACACCTTC. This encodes CASSQGKTGGYTF.

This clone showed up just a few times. The CDR3 sequence is CASSYYQGANYGYTF. CDR3 nucleotides: TGTGCCAGCAGTTACTATCAGGGGGCGAACTATGGCTACACCTTC. This chain connects TRBV6-5 to TRBJ1-2, with 8 bases aligning to TRBD1. The CDR3 consists of 15 residues. Unmatched junction bases numbered 3, after V lost 1 base and J lost 2 bases. Germline assignment: CDR1 MNHEY and CDR2 SVGAGI.

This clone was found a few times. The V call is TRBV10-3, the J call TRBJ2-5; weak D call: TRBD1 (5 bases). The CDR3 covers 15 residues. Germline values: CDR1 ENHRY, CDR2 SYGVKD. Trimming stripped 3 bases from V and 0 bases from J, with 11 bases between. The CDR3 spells CAISDGRVYQETQYF. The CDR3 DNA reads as TGTGCCATCAGTGATGGCAGGGTGTACCAAGAGACCCAGTACTTC.

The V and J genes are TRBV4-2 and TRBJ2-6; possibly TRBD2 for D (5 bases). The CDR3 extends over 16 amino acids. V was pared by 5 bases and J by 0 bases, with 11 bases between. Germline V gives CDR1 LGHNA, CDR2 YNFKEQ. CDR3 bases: TGTGCCAGCAGCATTGGAGGCACCTCTGGGGCCAACGTCCTGACTTTC. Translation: CASSIGGTSGANVLTF.

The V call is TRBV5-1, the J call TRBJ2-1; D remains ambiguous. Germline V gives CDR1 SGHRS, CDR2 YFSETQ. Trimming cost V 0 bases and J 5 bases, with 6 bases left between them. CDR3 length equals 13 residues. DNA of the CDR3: TGCGCCAGCAGCTTGGGAGTAGACAATGAGCAGTTCTTC. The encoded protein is CASSLGVDNEQFF.

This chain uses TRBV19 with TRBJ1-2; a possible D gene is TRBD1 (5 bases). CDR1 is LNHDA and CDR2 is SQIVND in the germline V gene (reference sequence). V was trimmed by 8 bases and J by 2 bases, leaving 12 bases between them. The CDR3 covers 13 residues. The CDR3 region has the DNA TGTGCCAGTGACAATACAGGCAACTATGGCTACACCTTC. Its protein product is CASDNTGNYGYTF. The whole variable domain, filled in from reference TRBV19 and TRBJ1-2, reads DGGITQSPKYLFRKEGQNVTLSCEQNLNHDAMYWYRQDPGQGLRLIYYSQIVNDFQKGDIAEGYSVSREKKESFPLTVTSAQKNPTAFYLCASDNTGNYGYTFGSGTRLTVV.

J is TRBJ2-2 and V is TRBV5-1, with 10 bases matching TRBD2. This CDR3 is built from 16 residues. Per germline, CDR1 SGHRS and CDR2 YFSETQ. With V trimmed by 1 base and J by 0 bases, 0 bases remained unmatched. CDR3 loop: CASSLTSGANTGELFF. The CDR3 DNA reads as TGCGCCAGCAGCTTGACTAGCGGGGCGAACACCGGGGAGCTGTTTTTT.

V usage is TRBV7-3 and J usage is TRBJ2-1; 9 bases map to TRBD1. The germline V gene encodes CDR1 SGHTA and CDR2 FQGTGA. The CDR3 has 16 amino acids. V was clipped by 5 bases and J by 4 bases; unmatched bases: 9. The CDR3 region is CASSQRGDRVYNEQFF. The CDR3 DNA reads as TGTGCCAGCAGCCAAAGGGGGGACAGGGTATACAATGAGCAGTTCTTC.

The CDR3 here is CASAGTSGVRVEQFF. The CDR3 nucleotides are TGTGCCAGCGCAGGGACTAGCGGGGTCCGGGTTGAGCAGTTCTTC. The chain couples TRBV2 to TRBJ2-1; 13 bases line up with TRBD2. Trimming took 8 bases from V and 9 from J; bases not matched to a gene: 10. Per germline, CDR1 SNHLY and CDR2 FYNNEI. The CDR3 extends over 15 amino acids.

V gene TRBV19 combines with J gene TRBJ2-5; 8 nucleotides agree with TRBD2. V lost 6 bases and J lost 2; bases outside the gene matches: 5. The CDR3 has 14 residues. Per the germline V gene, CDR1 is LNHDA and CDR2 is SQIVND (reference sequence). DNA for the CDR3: TGTGCCAGTAGATCCATAGCGGGGCAAGAGACCCAGTACTTC. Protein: CASRSIAGQETQYF.

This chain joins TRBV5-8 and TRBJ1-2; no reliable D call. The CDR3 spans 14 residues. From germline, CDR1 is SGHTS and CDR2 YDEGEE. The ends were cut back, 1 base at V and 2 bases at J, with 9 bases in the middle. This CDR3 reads CASSLYPGNYGYTF. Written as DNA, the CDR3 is TGTGCCAGCAGCTTGTATCCAGGAAACTATGGCTACACCTTC.

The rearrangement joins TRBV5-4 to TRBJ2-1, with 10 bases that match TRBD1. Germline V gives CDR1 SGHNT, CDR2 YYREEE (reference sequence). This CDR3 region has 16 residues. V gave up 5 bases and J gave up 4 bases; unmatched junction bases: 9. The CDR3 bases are TGTGCCAGCAGTCTGGTTTCGGGACAGGGGTACAATGAGCAGTTCTTC. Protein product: CASSLVSGQGYNEQFF.

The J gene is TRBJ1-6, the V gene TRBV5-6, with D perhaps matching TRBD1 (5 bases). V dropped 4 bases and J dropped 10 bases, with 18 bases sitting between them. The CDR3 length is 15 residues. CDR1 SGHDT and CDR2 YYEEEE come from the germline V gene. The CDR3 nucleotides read TGTGCCAGCAGCCGACAAACCAGGGTAGGCTCACCCCTCCACTTT. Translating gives CASSRQTRVGSPLHF.

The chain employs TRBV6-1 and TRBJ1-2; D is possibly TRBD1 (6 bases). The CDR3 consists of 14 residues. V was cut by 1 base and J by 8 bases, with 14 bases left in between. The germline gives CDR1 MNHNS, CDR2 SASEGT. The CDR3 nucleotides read TGTGCCAGCAGTGAAGTTCGGCAGGGGAGCGGCTACACCTTC. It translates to CASSEVRQGSGYTF.

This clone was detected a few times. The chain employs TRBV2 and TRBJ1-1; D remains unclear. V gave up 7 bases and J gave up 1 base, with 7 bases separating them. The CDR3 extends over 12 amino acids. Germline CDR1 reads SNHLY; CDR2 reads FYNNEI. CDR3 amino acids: CASTQSNTEAFF. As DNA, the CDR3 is TGTGCCAGCACCCAGTCGAACACTGAAGCTTTCTTT.

In DNA form, the CDR3 reads TGTGCCAGCAGTTTAAGGGGCGGGGAGCTGTTTTTT. This sequence encodes CASSLRGGELFF. The chain is built from TRBV28 and TRBJ2-2; tentative D call: TRBD1 (5 bases). CDR1 is MDHEN and CDR2 is SYDVKM in the germline V gene. V dropped 2 bases and J dropped 7 bases, with 5 bases sitting between them. There are 12 residues in the CDR3.

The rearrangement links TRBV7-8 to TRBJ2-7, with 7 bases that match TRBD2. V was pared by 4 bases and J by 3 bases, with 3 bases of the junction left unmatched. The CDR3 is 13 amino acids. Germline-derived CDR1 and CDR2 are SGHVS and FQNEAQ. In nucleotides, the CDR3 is TGTGCCAGCAGCTGGGGGGGAAGCTACGAGCAGTACTTC. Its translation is CASSWGGSYEQYF.

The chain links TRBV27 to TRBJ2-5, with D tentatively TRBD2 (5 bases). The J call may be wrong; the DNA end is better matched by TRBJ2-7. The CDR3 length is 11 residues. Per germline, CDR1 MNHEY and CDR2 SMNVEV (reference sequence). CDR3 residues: CANSRDYEQYF. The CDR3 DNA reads TGTGCCAATTCCCGGGACTACGAGCAGTACTTC.

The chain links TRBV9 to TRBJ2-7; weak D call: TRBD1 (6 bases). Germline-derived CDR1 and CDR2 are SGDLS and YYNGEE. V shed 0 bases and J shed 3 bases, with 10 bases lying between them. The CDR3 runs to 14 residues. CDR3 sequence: CASSVASQGYEQYF. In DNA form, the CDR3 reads TGTGCCAGCAGCGTAGCGTCACAGGGCTACGAGCAGTACTTC.

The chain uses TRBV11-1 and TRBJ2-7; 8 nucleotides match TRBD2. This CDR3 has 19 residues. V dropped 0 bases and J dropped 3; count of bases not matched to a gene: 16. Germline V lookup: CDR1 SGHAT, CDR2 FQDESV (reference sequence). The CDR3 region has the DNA TGTGCCAGCAGCTTAGCGCGTGGGGCCCCCGGGCTAGCGGGCTACGAGCAGTACTTC. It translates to CASSLARGAPGLAGYEQYF.